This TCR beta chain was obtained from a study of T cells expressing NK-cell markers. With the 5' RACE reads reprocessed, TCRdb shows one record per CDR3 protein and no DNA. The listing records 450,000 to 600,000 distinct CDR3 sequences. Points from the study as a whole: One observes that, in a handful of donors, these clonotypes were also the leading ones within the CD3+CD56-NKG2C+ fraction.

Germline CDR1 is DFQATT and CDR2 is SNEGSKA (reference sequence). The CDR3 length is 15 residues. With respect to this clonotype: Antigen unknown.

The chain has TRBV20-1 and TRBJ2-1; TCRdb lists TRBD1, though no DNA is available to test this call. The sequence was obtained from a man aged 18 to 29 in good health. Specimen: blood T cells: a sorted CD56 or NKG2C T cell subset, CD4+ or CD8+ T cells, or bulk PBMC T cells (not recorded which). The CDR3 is CSAPAPGRIRNEQFF.